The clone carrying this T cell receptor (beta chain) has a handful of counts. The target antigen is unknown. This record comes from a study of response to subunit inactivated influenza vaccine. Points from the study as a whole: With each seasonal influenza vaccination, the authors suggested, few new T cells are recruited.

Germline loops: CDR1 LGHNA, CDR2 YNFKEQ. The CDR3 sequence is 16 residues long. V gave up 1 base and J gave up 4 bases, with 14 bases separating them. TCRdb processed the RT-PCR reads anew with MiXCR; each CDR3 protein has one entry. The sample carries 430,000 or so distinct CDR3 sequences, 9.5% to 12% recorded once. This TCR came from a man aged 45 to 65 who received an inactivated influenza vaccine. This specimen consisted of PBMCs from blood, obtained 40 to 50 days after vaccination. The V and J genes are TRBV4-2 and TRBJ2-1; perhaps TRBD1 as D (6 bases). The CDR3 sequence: CASSQVSQGFYNEQFF. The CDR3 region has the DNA TGTGCCAGCAGCCAAGTTTCCCAGGGGTTTTACAATGAGCAGTTCTTC.